These 13 T cell receptor beta chains originate from one sample sequenced in a study of control samples from healthy donors and cancer patients. Using immunoSEQ multiplex PCR, the repertoire was profiled, and TCRdb retains in-frame clones only, with some absent. This sample has 150,000 to 200,000 clones, with roughly 90% found just once. What was sequenced was blood. These receptors originate from a woman between 50 and 59 years old in good health.

The chain has TRBV29-1 and TRBJ1-1; D unresolved. Germline values: CDR1 SQVTM, CDR2 ANQGSEA. Trimming removed 6 bases at V and 1 base at J, with 12 bases between. The CDR3 consists of 13 residues. CDR3 DNA sequence: TGCAGCGTGACCGGGATCCCGAACACTGAAGCTTTCTTT. Protein product: CSVTGIPNTEAFF.

The J gene is TRBJ2-3, the V gene TRBV4-3; D possibly uses TRBD1 or TRBD2 (5 bases each). This CDR3 contains 14 residues. V dropped 0 bases and J dropped 8 bases, with 12 bases sitting between them. Germline loops: CDR1 LGHNA, CDR2 YSLEER. CDR3 residues: CASSQESGGATQYF. In nucleotides, the CDR3 is TGCGCCAGCAGCCAAGAAAGTGGGGGTGCTACGCAGTATTTT.

The rearrangement links TRBV28 to TRBJ1-6; 7 nucleotides match TRBD1. This CDR3 has 16 residues. Looked up from germline, CDR1 is MDHEN and CDR2 is SYDVKM. V was pared by 7 bases and J by 7 bases, with 13 bases of the junction left unmatched. The CDR3: CASIASGGQRNSPLHF. In nucleotides, the CDR3 is TGTGCCAGCATCGCCTCGGGGGGACAGAGAAATTCACCCCTCCACTTT.

The chain combines TRBV28 with TRBJ2-7; 10 nucleotides align to TRBD2. The trim removed 4 bases at V and 1 base at J, leaving 7 bases unmatched. Germline CDR1 reads MDHEN; CDR2 reads SYDVKM. The CDR3 loop spans 16 amino acids. In nucleotides, the CDR3 is TGTGCCAGCAGTTATCCGACTAGCGGGTATTCCTACGAGCAGTACTTC. This gives the protein CASSYPTSGYSYEQYF.

This rearrangement joins TRBV9 to TRBJ2-5; 8 bases agree with TRBD2. Germline V gene lookup returns CDR1 SGDLS and CDR2 YYNGEE. The trim removed 0 bases at V and 0 bases at J, leaving 10 bases unmatched. The CDR3 spans 18 residues. CDR3 protein: CASSVGVVAGLYQETQYF. The CDR3 DNA reads TGTGCCAGCAGCGTAGGGGTCGTAGCGGGACTGTACCAAGAGACCCAGTACTTC.

With regard to this clone: Other DNA sequences of this sample code for an identical CDR3. This chain joins TRBV3-1 (or the pseudogene TRBV3-2) and TRBJ1-1; possible D gene TRBD1, 5 bases. The V end was cut by 3 bases, the J end by 4 bases, with 9 bases between. The CDR3 is 13 amino acids. Per the germline V gene, CDR1 is LGHDT and CDR2 is YNNKEL (reference sequence). The CDR3 DNA reads as TGTGCCAGCAGCCAGGGTGGGGGCACTGAAGCTTTCTTT. Translation: CASSQGGGTEAFF.

V is TRBV10-3 and J is TRBJ2-1, with 8 nucleotides matching TRBD1. The CDR3 length is 16 residues. Per the germline V gene, CDR1 is ENHRY and CDR2 is SYGVKD. Trimming at V came to 2 bases and at J to 6 bases, leaving 9 bases not matched to a gene. The CDR3 loop is CAISETMGQGANEQFF. CDR3 sequence (DNA): TGTGCCATCAGTGAGACAATGGGGCAGGGGGCCAATGAGCAGTTCTTC.

V is TRBV18 and J is TRBJ1-1; D might be TRBD1 (6 bases). Per the germline V gene, CDR1 is KGHSH and CDR2 is LQKENI. Trimming took 6 bases from V and 6 from J, leaving 11 bases between them. CDR3 length equals 12 residues. CDR3 sequence reads: CASSTGTAEAFF. The CDR3 DNA reads as TGTGCCAGCTCCACAGGGACGGCTGAAGCTTTCTTT.

The CDR3 spells CATSRDRGTLNTEAFF. As DNA, the CDR3 is TGTGCCACCAGCAGAGATCGAGGGACTCTGAACACTGAAGCTTTCTTT. V usage is TRBV15 and J usage is TRBJ1-1; tentatively, D is TRBD1 (5 bases). This CDR3 is built from 16 residues. Germline CDR1 LNHNV, CDR2 YYDKDF (reference sequence). V gave up 0 bases and J gave up 0 bases, with 11 bases separating them. Complete variable domain (other parts from reference TRBV15 and TRBJ1-1): DAMVIQNPRYQVTQFGKPVTLSCSQTLNHNVMYWYQQKSSQAPKLLFHYYDKDFNNEADTPDNFQSRRPNTSFCFLDIRSPGLGDTAMYLCATSRDRGTLNTEAFFGQGTRLTVV.

The genes are TRBV19 and TRBJ2-3, with D possibly matching TRBD2 (5 bases). V lost 1 base to trimming and J lost 0 bases, with 11 bases between them. The CDR3 totals 16 residues. The V gene's germline CDR1 is LNHDA and CDR2 SQIVND (reference sequence). This chain's CDR3 is CASSIGTATSTDTQYF. CDR3 bases: TGTGCCAGTAGTATAGGGACTGCTACTAGCACAGATACGCAGTATTTT.

The J gene is TRBJ2-3, the V gene TRBV28; D could derive from TRBD1 or TRBD2 (5 bases each). This CDR3 has 17 amino acids. The germline V gene has CDR1 MDHEN and CDR2 SYDVKM. Trimming shortened V by 4 bases and J by 4 bases, and 21 bases separated the two germline ends. The CDR3 coding sequence is TGTGCCAGCAGTTACCTACTCCGGGACCTAGGGGCAGATACGCAGTATTTT. As protein: CASSYLLRDLGADTQYF.

This chain links TRBV28 with TRBJ1-2; TRBD1 is a possible D gene (6 bases). Trimming removed 10 bases from V and 7 bases from J, with 16 bases in between. There are 12 residues in the CDR3. Germline CDR1 and CDR2: MDHEN and SYDVKM. The CDR3 nucleotides are TGTGCCATTCAGGGGAGGACGGGTGGCTACACCTTC. The encoded protein is CAIQGRTGGYTF.

This clone was seen only once. This chain uses TRBV27 with TRBJ1-4; D is possibly TRBD1 (6 bases). The CDR3 is 14 residues long. Trimming removed 6 bases at V and 6 bases at J, with 14 bases between. The germline V gene has CDR1 MNHEY and CDR2 SMNVEV (reference sequence). Here the CDR3 DNA reads TGTGCCAGCAGCCCCTACAGGGTAGATGAAAAACTGTTTTTT. It translates to CASSPYRVDEKLFF.